This entry concerns a single T cell receptor (beta chain). Its antigen is unknown. The data stem from a study of graft-versus-host responses after intestinal transplantation. For the study at large: Recipients underwent multivisceral, liver-intestinal, or isolated intestinal transplants.

TCRdb keeps only in-frame clones here, not all; method: immunoSEQ multiplex PCR. Of over 100,000 clones in the sample, approximately 94% are singletons; the top ten hold under 0.3%. V gave up 3 bases and J gave up 5 bases, with 11 bases separating them. CDR3 length equals 13 residues. Looked up from germline, CDR1 is KGHSH and CDR2 is LQKENI. General study results and limits: Patients who carried graft-donor T cell macrochimerism also had high graft-versus-host to host-versus-graft clonal ratios in their allografts.

This specimen was unstimulated CD4+ T cells sorted from spleen or lymph node cells, taken before transplant. This TCR came from a human donor who was the organ donor for an intestinal transplant. V usage is TRBV18 and J usage is TRBJ2-7, with a tentative D call TRBD2 (5 bases). The chain's CDR3 is CASSPSGVHEQYF. CDR3 DNA: TGTGCCAGCTCACCTTCCGGGGTCCACGAGCAGTACTTC. Full variable domain (remainder filled in from reference TRBV18 and TRBJ2-7): NAGVMQNPRHLVRRRGQEARLRCSPMKGHSHVYWYRQLPEEGLKFMVYLQKENIIDESGMPKERFSAEFPKEGPSILRIQQVVRGDSAAYFCASSPSGVHEQYFGPGTRLTVT.